This is a list of T cell receptor beta chains from one sample in a study of OX40 agonist ivuxolimab in advanced cancers. Sequencing was performed with immunoSEQ multiplex PCR; in TCRdb, only in-frame clones are kept and a portion is missing. The data contain approximately 60,000 clones, roughly 80% of them singletons. The sample in question was CD4+ or CD8+ T cells sorted from blood, obtained in a trial of the OX40 agonist ivuxolimab. The receptors were sampled from an adult with an advanced solid tumor such as melanoma, head and neck, liver or kidney cancer. Each CDR3 is given without its conserved first and last residue. Each record gives: V gene, J gene, CDR3 protein.

>TRBV18|TRBJ2-7
ASSPSQGYEQY
>TRBV5-1|TRBJ1-3
ASSHTPLENTIY
>TRBV25-1|TRBJ2-5
ASSAPGAYQETQY
>TRBV30|TRBJ2-3
AWSTGQGGKNTQY
>TRBV7-2|TRBJ1-1
ASSLERSGEGMNTEAF
>TRBV9|TRBJ2-7
AGSPTLGSHSEQY
>TRBV7-9|TRBJ2-1
ASSQRGATYNEQF
>TRBV18|TRBJ2-1
ASSPRGSSYNEQF
>TRBV7-9|TRBJ1-2
ASSPGPTDGYT
>TRBV6-6|TRBJ1-1
ASSTDRGGGNTEAF
>TRBV5-4|TRBJ1-2
ASSLNRGNYGYT
>TRBV4-1|TRBJ2-7
ASSQGVLAGAYEQY
>TRBV4-2|TRBJ1-6
ASSRSGHQSESSPLH
>TRBV5-4|TRBJ2-3
ASSLRIGGDTQY
>TRBV7-2|TRBJ2-7
ASSLPDRVLY
>TRBV5-1|TRBJ2-7
ASSTSGTSAYEQY
>TRBV27|TRBJ1-2
ASSSGTWDGYT
>TRBV4-2|TRBJ2-1
ASSQEWLAGGEQF
>TRBV6-5|TRBJ2-1
ASSYSGLAGGGEQF
>TRBV7-8|TRBJ2-5
ASSLVNPGQETQY
>TRBV7-3|TRBJ2-2
ASSRWGGDLTGELF
>TRBV5-1|TRBJ1-1
ASSLEVRSNTEAF
>TRBV18|TRBJ2-1
ASSPGGNYNEQF
>TRBV6-7|TRBJ2-7
ASRPTGAWYEQY
>TRBV7-9|TRBJ2-7
ASSSGPTPYEQY
>TRBV4-3|TRBJ2-7
ASSQQPGQGAYEQY
>TRBV10-1|TRBJ1-3
ASSQPGPNSGNTIY
>TRBV29-1|TRBJ2-1
SYRDTGYNEQF
>TRBV27|TRBJ1-1
ASRPTLPLMNTEAF
>TRBV11-2|TRBJ2-5
ASSLGLEETQY
>TRBV5-4|TRBJ2-2
ASSSAGQKNTGELF
>TRBV19|TRBJ1-2
ASSPDSRYGYT
>TRBV18|TRBJ2-5
ASSLSWTQETQY
>TRBV11-2|-
ASSSLLDRNYEQY
>TRBV4-2|TRBJ1-1
ASSRQIGGTEAF
>TRBV5-5|TRBJ2-7
ASSLEGLAAGSYEQY
>TRBV11-2|TRBJ2-7
ASSAISEPY
>TRBV2|TRBJ2-7
ASSVSRLAGGEQY
>TRBV2|TRBJ2-7
ASSERDTRSSYEQY
>TRBV5-1|TRBJ2-1
ASSPRGTYNEQF